A single sample is the source of the 21 T cell receptor beta chains below, sequenced in a study of CD8+ T cells in alopecia areata. Treatment: oral pan-JAK inhibitor, 5-10 mg twice daily. Sequencing relied on a cDNA template that was reverse transcribed from extracted RNA. Produced via immunoSEQ multiplex PCR; TCRdb's table is partial and in-frame only. The data show approximately 190,000 clones, 58% seen once. The sequencing here drew on CD4+ T cells sorted from blood, taken at week 24, from a patient treated with tofacitinib. Receptors originate from a human donor with alopecia areata.

The chain couples TRBV6-6 to TRBJ2-1; 12 bases align to TRBD2. The CDR3 length is 15 residues. Germline V lookup: CDR1 MNHNY, CDR2 SVGAGI (reference sequence). Germline trimming cut 5 bases from V and 6 bases from J; bases unmatched to any gene: 5. CDR3 protein: CASSASSGGANEQFF. The CDR3 coding sequence is TGTGCCAGCAGTGCGTCTAGCGGGGGGGCCAATGAGCAGTTCTTC.

This clone was seen a single time. The chain has TRBV29-1 and TRBJ2-1; D tentatively fits TRBD1 or TRBD2 (5 bases each). Germline V gene sequence: CDR1 SQVTM, CDR2 ANQGSEA. This CDR3 is built from 15 residues. Trimming removed 5 bases at V and 1 base at J, with 15 bases between. CDR3 sequence reads: CSVKGFGSSYNEQFF. In DNA, the CDR3 is TGCAGCGTTAAGGGGTTTGGGAGTTCCTACAATGAGCAGTTCTTC.

This chain connects TRBV2 to TRBJ1-5, with 7 bases identical to TRBD1. Losses at the gene ends were 6 bases for V and 6 bases for J; bases not matched to a gene: 2. CDR3 length: 12 residues. Germline CDR1 and CDR2: SNHLY and FYNNEI. This CDR3 reads CASRDRTQPQHF. The CDR3 DNA reads as TGTGCCAGCAGGGACAGGACTCAGCCCCAGCATTTT.

This clone was found a few times. The junction departs from the called germline gene at one end, perhaps through a read error. The V call is TRBV30, the J call TRBJ1-2; 7 bases align to TRBD1. CDR1 GTSNPN and CDR2 SVGIG come from the germline V gene (reference sequence). The CDR3 is 14 amino acids. The CDR3 region is CAYNLQGPRGTFRF. As DNA, the CDR3 is TGTGCCTACAACTTACAGGGGCCCAGGGGGACTTTCCGCTTC. Filled out from reference TRBV30 and TRBJ1-2, the complete variable domain reads SQTIHQWPATLVQPVGSPLSLECTVEGTSNPNLYWYRQAAGRGLQLLFYSVGIGQISSEVPQNLSASRPQDRQFILSSKKLLLSDSGFYLCAYNLQGPRGTFRFGSGTRLTVV.

The chain has TRBV9 and TRBJ1-4; TRBD1 matches at 7 bases. The V and J ends lost 0 bases and 5 bases, in that order; junction bases with no gene match: 4. The germline gives CDR1 SGDLS, CDR2 YYNGEE. This CDR3 spans 15 amino acids. CDR3 region: CASSVEVGGNEKLFF. For the CDR3, the DNA is TGTGCCAGCAGCGTAGAAGTAGGGGGCAATGAAAAACTGTTTTTT.

The V and J genes are TRBV30 and TRBJ1-4; D remains unclear. V was cut by 0 bases and J by 8 bases, with 7 bases left in between. This CDR3 has 12 residues. Germline V gives CDR1 GTSNPN, CDR2 SVGIG (reference sequence). The DNA for the CDR3 is TGTGCCTGGAGTGTAGCCGACGAAAAACTGTTTTTT. Its protein is CAWSVADEKLFF.

The V gene is TRBV13, the J gene TRBJ1-2, with 7 nucleotides matching TRBD1. Germline V gene lookup returns CDR1 PRHDT and CDR2 FYEKMQ (reference sequence). The CDR3 extends over 17 amino acids. V gave up 5 bases and J gave up 4 bases; unmatched junction bases: 16. CDR3 sequence (DNA): TGTGCCAGCAGCGACAGGGACAGCTCTACCACAATCTATGGCTACACCTTC. Residues: CASSDRDSSTTIYGYTF.

The chain combines TRBV4-3 with TRBJ2-2; 9 bases line up with TRBD2. The length of the CDR3 is 16 residues. In germline, CDR1 is LGHNA, CDR2 YSLEER. V dropped 0 bases and J dropped 5; count of bases not matched to a gene: 4. CDR3 nucleotides: TGCGCCAGCAGCCAAGATCGGCTAGCGGGGACCGGGGAGCTGTTTTTT. Translated, it gives CASSQDRLAGTGELFF.

CDR3 region: CASSRQGADNEQFF. The CDR3 DNA sequence: TGTGCCAGCAGCAGACAGGGGGCGGACAATGAGCAGTTCTTC. The rearrangement uses TRBV11-1 and TRBJ2-1, with 10 bases matching TRBD1. V lost 5 bases, J lost 5 bases, and 3 bases stayed unmatched. CDR3 length equals 14 residues. CDR1 and CDR2 (germline): SGHAT, FQDESV (reference sequence). Complete variable domain (other parts from reference TRBV11-1 and TRBJ2-1): EAEVAQSPRYKITEKSQAVAFWCDPISGHATLYWYRQILGQGPELLVQFQDESVVDDSQLPKDRFSAERLKGVDSTLKIQPAELGDSAMYLCASSRQGADNEQFFGPGTRLTVL.

This clone has more than one count but fewer than ten. The rearrangement links TRBV9 to TRBJ2-5, with D maybe TRBD2 (6 bases). The CDR3 runs 16 residues. V was pared by 0 bases and J by 6 bases, with 18 bases between. The germline CDR1 and CDR2 sequences are SGDLS and YYNGEE. The CDR3 DNA is TGTGCCAGCAGCGTAGGGATCGGGACTTCAACGCAGACCCAGTACTTC. As protein: CASSVGIGTSTQTQYF.

In this sample, this clone turned up once. The CDR3 is CASSLPSYEQYF. Written as DNA, the CDR3 is TGTGCCAGCAGCTTACCCAGCTACGAGCAGTACTTC. The chain recombines TRBV7-2 with TRBJ2-5; D is undetermined. The J call may be in error: the DNA end matches TRBJ2-7 better. Germline V gene data show CDR1 as SGHTA and CDR2 as FQGNSA. The CDR3 extends over 12 amino acids.

The chain employs TRBV27 and TRBJ2-5; weak D call: TRBD1 (5 bases). The CDR3 is 19 amino acids. V gave up 5 bases and J gave up 3 bases, with 28 bases separating them. Germline-derived CDR1 and CDR2 are MNHEY and SMNVEV (reference sequence). DNA for the CDR3: TGTGCCAGCAGTCCCCGATGGACACAAATCCGAGACAGCAAAGAGACCCAGTACTTC. This translates into CASSPRWTQIRDSKETQYF.

This chain uses TRBV29-1 with TRBJ1-2; no clear D. Trimming removed 5 bases from V and 4 bases from J, with 11 bases in between. The CDR3 length is 12 residues. CDR1 and CDR2 (germline): SQVTM, ANQGSEA. As DNA, the CDR3 is TGCAGCGTTAAGGAGGAATTCTATGGCTACACCTTC. Translating gives CSVKEEFYGYTF.

The chain uses TRBV5-1 and TRBJ1-1; 9 bases are shared with TRBD1. From germline, CDR1 is SGHRS and CDR2 YFSETQ. The CDR3 covers 14 residues. After removal of 5 bases from V and 11 bases from J, the junction contained 13 bases not matched to a gene. The CDR3 sequence is CASRTDTGGALAFF. The DNA for the CDR3 is TGCGCCAGCAGGACCGATACAGGGGGCGCGTTGGCTTTCTTT.

The genes are TRBV5-1 and TRBJ1-2; 7 bases map to TRBD1. The CDR3 is 15 amino acids. CDR1 and CDR2 from the germline V gene are SGHRS and YFSETQ. J was trimmed by 2 bases and V by 0 bases; bases with no gene match: 4. The CDR3 coding sequence is TGCGCCAGCAGCTTGGTGGCAGGGGGAAACTATGGCTACACCTTC. It specifies CASSLVAGGNYGYTF.

The chain links TRBV30 to TRBJ1-1; unclear D gene. Germline V gives CDR1 GTSNPN, CDR2 SVGIG (reference sequence). Trimming removed 5 bases at V and 3 bases at J, with 13 bases between. CDR3 size: 13 residues. The CDR3, as DNA: TGTGCCTGGTCAAGGAGAGGAGACACTGAAGCTTTCTTT. It translates to CAWSRRGDTEAFF.

This clone has more than one count but fewer than ten. The chain combines TRBV7-3 with TRBJ2-2; the D gene is possibly TRBD2 (7 bases). Trimming left V 4 bases short and J 3 bases short, with 12 bases between. Per the germline V gene, CDR1 is SGHTA and CDR2 is FQGTGA. This CDR3 spans 15 amino acids. The CDR3 DNA is TGTGCCAGCAGCTCCTGGGGGGGCCACACCGGGGAGCTGTTTTTT. This codes for CASSSWGGHTGELFF.

This clone has only a few counts. The chain uses TRBV10-3 and TRBJ1-1; 7 bases match TRBD1. Germline loops: CDR1 ENHRY, CDR2 SYGVKD. The V gene end was trimmed by 3 bases and the J gene end by 8 bases; junction bases not matched to a gene: 6. The CDR3 runs 13 residues. The CDR3 DNA is TGTGCCATCAGTGAAGGGGGCGAGGAAGAAGCTTTCTTT. This gives the protein CAISEGGEEEAFF.

This clone appeared a few times. This chain uses TRBV29-1 with TRBJ2-3; D remains ambiguous. The CDR3 has 14 amino acids. Trimming took off 3 bases at V and 1 base at J, with 11 bases between the two ends. The V gene's germline CDR1 is SQVTM and CDR2 ANQGSEA. CDR3: CSVENPRGTDTQYF. DNA for the CDR3: TGCAGCGTTGAGAATCCCCGCGGCACAGATACGCAGTATTTT.

J is TRBJ1-2 and V is TRBV6-6; 7 bases align to TRBD1. Germline V gene lookup returns CDR1 MNHNY and CDR2 SVGAGI (reference sequence). The trim removed 7 bases at V and 6 bases at J, leaving 8 bases unmatched. This CDR3 is 13 amino acids long. As DNA, the CDR3 is TGTGCCAGCAAGTCGACAGGGTCAAATGGCTACACCTTC. Protein product: CASKSTGSNGYTF.

V usage is TRBV30 and J usage is TRBJ2-6; D gene ambiguous. The germline CDR1 and CDR2 sequences are GTSNPN and SVGIG (reference sequence). The CDR3 sequence is 15 residues long. Trimming removed 0 bases at V and 0 bases at J, with 6 bases between. The CDR3 DNA follows: TGTGCCTGGAGTGTTTGGGGCTCTGGGGCCAACGTCCTGACTTTC. It is translated as CAWSVWGSGANVLTF.